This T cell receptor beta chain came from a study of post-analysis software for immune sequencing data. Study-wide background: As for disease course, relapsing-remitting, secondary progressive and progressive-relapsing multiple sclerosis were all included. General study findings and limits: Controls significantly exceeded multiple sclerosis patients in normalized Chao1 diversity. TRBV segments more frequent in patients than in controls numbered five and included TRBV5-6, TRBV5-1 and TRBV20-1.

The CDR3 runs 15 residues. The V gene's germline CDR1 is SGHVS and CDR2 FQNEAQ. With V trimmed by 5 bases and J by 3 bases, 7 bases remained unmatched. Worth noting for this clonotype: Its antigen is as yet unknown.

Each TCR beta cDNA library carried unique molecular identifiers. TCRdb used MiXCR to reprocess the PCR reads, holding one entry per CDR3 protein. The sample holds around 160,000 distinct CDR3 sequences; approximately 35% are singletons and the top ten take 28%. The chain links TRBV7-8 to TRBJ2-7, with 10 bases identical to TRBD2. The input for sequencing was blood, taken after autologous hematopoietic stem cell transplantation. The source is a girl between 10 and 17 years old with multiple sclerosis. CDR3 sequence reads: CASSAGLAYRYEQYF. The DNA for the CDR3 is TGTGCCAGCAGCGCGGGACTAGCGTACCGCTACGAGCAGTACTTC. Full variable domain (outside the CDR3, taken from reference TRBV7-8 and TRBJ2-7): GAGVSQSPRYKVAKRGQDVALRCDPISGHVSLFWYQQALGQGPEFLTYFQNEAQLDKSGLPSDRFFAERPEGSVSTLKIQRTQQEDSAVYLCASSAGLAYRYEQYFGPGTRLTVT.